These 21 T cell receptor beta chains were sequenced from one sample in a study of blood T cell repertoires in COVID-19. Profiling relied on immunoSEQ multiplex PCR, and the TCRdb table lists in-frame clones only, not all of them. The sample contains fewer than 100,000 clones, roughly 91% of which appear only once. What was sequenced was peripheral blood. The receptors were sampled from a woman aged 50 to 65 in a cohort sampled during active COVID-19.

The chain employs TRBV19 and TRBJ2-1, with 11 bases aligning to TRBD2. J was trimmed by 5 bases and V by 6 bases; bases with no gene match: 12. Germline CDR1 LNHDA, CDR2 SQIVND (reference sequence). The CDR3 extends over 17 amino acids. CDR3 residues: CASSPYQTSGGNNEQFF. CDR3 nucleotide sequence: TGTGCCAGTAGCCCATACCAAACTAGCGGGGGAAACAATGAGCAGTTCTTC.

This chain connects TRBV6-5 to TRBJ1-4, with D maybe TRBD1 (6 bases). CDR1 is MNHEY, CDR2 SVGAGI, per germline. The ends were cut back, 5 bases at V and 7 bases at J, with 17 bases in the middle. The CDR3 loop spans 15 amino acids. CDR3 bases: TGTGCCAGCAGTCCCCTACAGGGCCGAGGTGAAAAACTGTTTTTT. Its translation is CASSPLQGRGEKLFF.

The chain joins TRBV28 to TRBJ2-2; no reliable D call. This CDR3 has 15 amino acids. V was trimmed by 5 bases and J by 0 bases, leaving 10 bases between them. Germline V gene sequence: CDR1 MDHEN, CDR2 SYDVKM. For the CDR3, the DNA is TGTGCCAGCAGTCCAAAGCATACGAACACCGGGGAGCTGTTTTTT. Translation gives CASSPKHTNTGELFF.

This clone was seen a handful of times. This chain links TRBV9 with TRBJ1-1, with D possibly being TRBD1 (6 bases). Germline CDR1 reads SGDLS; CDR2 reads YYNGEE. The germline V and J ends were trimmed by 0 bases and 0 bases, with 9 bases remaining between them. This CDR3 has 15 amino acids. CDR3 loop: CASSVGTGMNTEAFF. Written as DNA, the CDR3 is TGTGCCAGCAGCGTAGGTACAGGGATGAACACTGAAGCTTTCTTT.

The chain links TRBV21-1 to TRBJ1-3; TRBD1, the table's D call, was not compared with the DNA. TRBV21-1 is labeled a pseudogene. This CDR3 is 17 amino acids long. The DNA for the CDR3 is TGTGCCAGCAGCAGAGGGGACAGGGGGCCGGCTGGAAACACCATATATTTT. This encodes CASSRGDRGPAGNTIYF.

The chain carries TRBV5-1 and TRBJ1-5, with D possibly TRBD1 on 6 matching bases. Germline V gives CDR1 SGHRS, CDR2 YFSETQ. CDR3 length equals 14 residues. V gave up 0 bases and J gave up 3 bases, with 7 bases separating them. CDR3 DNA sequence: TGCGCCAGCAGCTTGGGGGGGCCCAATCAGCCCCAGCATTTT. The encoded protein is CASSLGGPNQPQHF.

The genes are TRBV5-8 and TRBJ2-3, with 7 positions matching TRBD1. V was clipped by 3 bases and J by 2 bases; unmatched bases: 6. The CDR3 loop spans 15 amino acids. Germline CDR1 reads SGHTS; CDR2 reads YDEGEE. CDR3 nucleotides: TGTGCCAGCAGCTACCACAGGGGTCCCACAGATACGCAGTATTTT. Amino acid sequence: CASSYHRGPTDTQYF.

The chain combines TRBV3-1 (or the pseudogene TRBV3-2) with TRBJ2-3; D may be TRBD1 (7 bases). Trimming pared 4 bases from V and 9 bases from J, leaving 11 bases between. This CDR3 has 12 amino acids. CDR1 and CDR2 from the germline V gene are LGHDT and YNNKEL (reference sequence). The CDR3 protein is CASSPGGWTQYF. CDR3 coding DNA: TGTGCCAGCAGCCCAGGGGGGTGGACGCAGTATTTT.

The genes are TRBV27 and TRBJ1-1; no firm D call. The CDR3 runs 16 residues. Germline CDR1 and CDR2: MNHEY and SMNVEV (reference sequence). V was cut by 3 bases and J by 0 bases, with 14 bases left in between. The CDR3 nucleotides read TGTGCCAGCAGTTTTCTACCCGCGGGGATGAACACTGAAGCTTTCTTT. It translates to CASSFLPAGMNTEAFF.

The chain links TRBV19 to TRBJ2-1, with a possible D match to TRBD2 (5 bases). The CDR3 is made up of 15 amino acids. CDR1 and CDR2 from the germline V gene are LNHDA and SQIVND (reference sequence). V dropped 3 bases and J dropped 8 bases, with 17 bases sitting between them. CDR3 DNA: TGTGCCAGTAGTATGCGGGTGACATTCAAGGATGAGCAGTTCTTC. Encoded protein: CASSMRVTFKDEQFF. Full variable domain (outside the CDR3, taken from reference TRBV19 and TRBJ2-1): DGGITQSPKYLFRKEGQNVTLSCEQNLNHDAMYWYRQDPGQGLRLIYYSQIVNDFQKGDIAEGYSVSREKKESFPLTVTSAQKNPTAFYLCASSMRVTFKDEQFFGPGTRLTVL.

The CDR3 is CASSVGTGGQRSYNEQFF. CDR3 in DNA: TGTGCCAGCAGCGTAGGGACAGGGGGTCAAAGATCCTACAATGAGCAGTTCTTC. The chain joins TRBV9 to TRBJ2-1, with 10 bases matching TRBD1. With 0 bases clipped from V and 1 base from J, the junction kept 7 bases outside the gene matches. This CDR3 has 18 residues. Germline V gene data show CDR1 as SGDLS and CDR2 as YYNGEE.

This chain uses TRBV21-1 with TRBJ2-2; the table's D call, TRBD2, has no DNA check behind it. TRBV21-1 is recorded as a pseudogene. This CDR3 region has 15 residues. CDR3 nucleotides: TGTGCCAGCAGGAAAGTGGGGGGGTCCACCGGGGAGCTGTTTTTT. This sequence encodes CASRKVGGSTGELFF.

The V call is TRBV19, the J call TRBJ2-4, with 12 bases lining up with TRBD2. The CDR3 length is 15 residues. V dropped 5 bases and J dropped 8; count of bases not matched to a gene: 7. CDR1 is LNHDA and CDR2 is SQIVND in the germline V gene (reference sequence). The CDR3 DNA reads TGTGCCAGTAGTCTCCTAGCGGGGGGGAATTACATTCAGTACTTC. Translating it yields CASSLLAGGNYIQYF.

This rearrangement joins TRBV7-6 to TRBJ2-5; 8 bases line up with TRBD1. The CDR3 totals 17 residues. Germline V CDR1 and CDR2: SGHVS, FNYEAQ. Losses at the gene ends were 2 bases for V and 2 bases for J; bases not matched to a gene: 10. The CDR3 here is CASSLRGGQGAQETQYF. Written as DNA, the CDR3 is TGTGCCAGCAGCTTACGAGGTGGCCAGGGGGCACAAGAGACCCAGTACTTC. Full variable domain (missing parts from reference TRBV7-6 and TRBJ2-5): GAGVSQSPRYKVTKRGQDVALRCDPISGHVSLYWYRQALGQGPEFLTYFNYEAQQDKSGLPNDRFSAERPEGSISTLTIQRTEQRDSAMYRCASSLRGGQGAQETQYFGPGTRLLVL.

The rearrangement links TRBV28 to TRBJ2-5, with D possibly being TRBD1 (5 bases). Germline V gene lookup returns CDR1 MDHEN and CDR2 SYDVKM. The V end lost 6 bases, the J end lost 4 bases, and 12 bases lay between the germline ends. CDR3 length: 13 residues. For the CDR3, the DNA is TGTGCCAGCAGCCAGGGTGACAGAGAGACCCAGTACTTC. This gives the protein CASSQGDRETQYF.

The rearrangement uses TRBV6-6 and TRBJ2-3; D is unresolved. The germline V gene encodes CDR1 MNHNY and CDR2 SVGAGI (reference sequence). CDR3 size: 14 residues. Deletions cut 5 bases from V and 2 bases from J, with 11 bases between. CDR3 amino acids: CASSTRDSTDTQYF. DNA of the CDR3: TGTGCCAGCAGTACTCGCGACTCCACAGATACGCAGTATTTT.

This clone appeared once. This rearrangement joins TRBV18 to TRBJ2-7, with 9 bases fitting TRBD1. The J segment lost 7 bases and the V segment lost 5 bases, leaving 3 bases of the junction unmatched. Germline CDR1 and CDR2: KGHSH and LQKENI. CDR3 length: 12 residues. The CDR3 region is CASSGQGSEQYF. The DNA for the CDR3 is TGTGCCAGCTCAGGACAGGGGAGTGAGCAGTACTTC.

The V gene is TRBV4-1, the J gene TRBJ2-1; tentatively, D is TRBD2 (6 bases). V dropped 5 bases and J dropped 6 bases, with 11 bases sitting between them. Germline V gene sequence: CDR1 MGHRA, CDR2 YSYEKL. CDR3 length equals 13 residues. The CDR3 nucleotides are TGCGCCAGCAGCGCGGCGGAGGGCAATGAGCAGTTCTTC. This sequence encodes CASSAAEGNEQFF.

The chain recombines TRBV5-1 with TRBJ2-5; D perhaps matches TRBD2 (7 bases). Germline V lookup: CDR1 SGHRS, CDR2 YFSETQ. Trimming removed 4 bases at V and 5 bases at J, with 18 bases between. The CDR3 contains 15 residues. CDR3 protein: CASSPRGAGVETQYF. CDR3 coding DNA: TGCGCCAGCAGCCCCCGGGGGGCGGGAGTGGAGACCCAGTACTTC.

The chain uses TRBV19 and TRBJ1-3; 11 nucleotides agree with TRBD1. The CDR3 runs 15 residues. After removal of 4 bases from V and 4 bases from J, the junction contained 3 bases not matched to a gene. CDR1 LNHDA and CDR2 SQIVND come from the germline V gene (reference sequence). In DNA form, the CDR3 reads TGTGCCAGTAGTACGGACAGGGGGCGAGGAAACACCATATATTTT. It is translated as CASSTDRGRGNTIYF.

The chain uses TRBV28 and TRBJ1-1, with 11 bases matching TRBD1. The CDR3 runs to 13 residues. The ends lost 6 bases at V and 8 bases at J; junction bases unmatched: 5. Germline loops: CDR1 MDHEN, CDR2 SYDVKM. The CDR3 DNA reads as TGTGCCAGCAGCGCGGGACAGGGGGTCGAAGCTTTCTTT. Translated: CASSAGQGVEAFF.